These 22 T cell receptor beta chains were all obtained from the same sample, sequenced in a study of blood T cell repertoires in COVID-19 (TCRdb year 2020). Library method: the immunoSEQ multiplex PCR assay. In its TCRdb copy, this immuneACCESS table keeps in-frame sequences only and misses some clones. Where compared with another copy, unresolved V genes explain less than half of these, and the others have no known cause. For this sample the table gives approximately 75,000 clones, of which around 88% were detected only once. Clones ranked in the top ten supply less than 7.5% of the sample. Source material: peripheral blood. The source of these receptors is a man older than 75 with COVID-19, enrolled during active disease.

The CDR3 region is CASRPGQRLGEFF. CDR3 coding DNA: TGTGCCAGCAGGCCGGGACAGCGATTAGGGGAGTTCTTC. The V gene is TRBV6-5, the J gene TRBJ2-1; 7 bases match TRBD1. The CDR3 has 13 amino acids. From germline, CDR1 is MNHEY and CDR2 SVGAGI. With 6 bases clipped from V and 14 bases from J, the junction kept 13 bases outside the gene matches.

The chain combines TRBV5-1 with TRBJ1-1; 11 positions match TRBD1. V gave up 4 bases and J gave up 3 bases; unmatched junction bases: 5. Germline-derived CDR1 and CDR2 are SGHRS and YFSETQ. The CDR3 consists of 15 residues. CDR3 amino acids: CASSRTGGLYTEAFF. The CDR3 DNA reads TGCGCCAGCAGCAGGACAGGGGGCCTGTACACTGAAGCTTTCTTT.

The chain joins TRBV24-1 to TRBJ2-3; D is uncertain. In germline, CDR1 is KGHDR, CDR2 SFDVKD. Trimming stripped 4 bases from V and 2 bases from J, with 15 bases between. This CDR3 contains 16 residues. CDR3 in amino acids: CATSEAAVSDTDTQYF. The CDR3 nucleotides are TGTGCCACCAGTGAGGCGGCAGTTTCCGACACAGATACGCAGTATTTT.

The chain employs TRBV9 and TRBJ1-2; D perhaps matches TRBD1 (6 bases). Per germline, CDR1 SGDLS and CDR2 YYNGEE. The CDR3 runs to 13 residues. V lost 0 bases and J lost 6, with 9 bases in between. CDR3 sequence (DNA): TGTGCCAGCAGCGTAGACAGGGATAATGGCTACACCTTC. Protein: CASSVDRDNGYTF.

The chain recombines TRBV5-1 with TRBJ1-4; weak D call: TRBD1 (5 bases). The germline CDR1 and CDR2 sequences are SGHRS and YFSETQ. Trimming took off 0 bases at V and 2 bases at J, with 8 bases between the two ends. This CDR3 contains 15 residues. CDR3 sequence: CASSLVSGTNEKLFF. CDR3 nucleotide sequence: TGCGCCAGCAGCTTGGTTTCAGGGACTAATGAAAAACTGTTTTTT.

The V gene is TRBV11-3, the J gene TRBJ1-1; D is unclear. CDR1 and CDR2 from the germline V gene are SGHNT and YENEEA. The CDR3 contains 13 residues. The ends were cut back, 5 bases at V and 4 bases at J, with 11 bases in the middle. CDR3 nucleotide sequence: TGTGCCAGCAGCCGGGTTAGGAGCACTGAAGCTTTCTTT. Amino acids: CASSRVRSTEAFF.

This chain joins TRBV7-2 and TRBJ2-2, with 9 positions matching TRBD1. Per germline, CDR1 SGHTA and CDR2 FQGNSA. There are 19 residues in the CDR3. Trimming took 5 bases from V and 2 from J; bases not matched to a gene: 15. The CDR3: CASSPYLYRTGENTGELFF. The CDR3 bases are TGTGCCAGCAGCCCGTACCTCTACCGGACAGGGGAAAACACCGGGGAGCTGTTTTTT.

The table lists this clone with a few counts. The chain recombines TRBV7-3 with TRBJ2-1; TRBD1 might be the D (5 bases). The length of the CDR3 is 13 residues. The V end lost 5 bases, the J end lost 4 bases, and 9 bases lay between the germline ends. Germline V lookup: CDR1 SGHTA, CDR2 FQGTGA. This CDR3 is CASSLTVYNEQFF. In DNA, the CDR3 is TGTGCCAGCAGCCTGACAGTTTACAATGAGCAGTTCTTC.

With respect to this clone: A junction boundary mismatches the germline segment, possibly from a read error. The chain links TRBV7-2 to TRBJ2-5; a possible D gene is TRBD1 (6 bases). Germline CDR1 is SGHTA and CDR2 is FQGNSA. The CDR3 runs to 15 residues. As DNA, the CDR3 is TGTGCCAGCAGTTTAGAAGGGAGTCGAGGGGGGACCCAGTACTTC. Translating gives CASSLEGSRGGTQYF.

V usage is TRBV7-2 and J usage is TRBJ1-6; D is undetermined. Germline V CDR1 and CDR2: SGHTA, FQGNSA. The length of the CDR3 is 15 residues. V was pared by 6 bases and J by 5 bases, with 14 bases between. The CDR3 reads CASRLAAPNNSPLHF. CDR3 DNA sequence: TGTGCCAGCAGATTGGCGGCCCCTAATAATTCACCCCTCCACTTT.

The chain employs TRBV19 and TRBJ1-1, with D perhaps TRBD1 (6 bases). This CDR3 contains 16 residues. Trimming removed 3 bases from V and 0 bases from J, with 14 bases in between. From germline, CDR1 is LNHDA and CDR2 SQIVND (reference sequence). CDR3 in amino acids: CASSIGLGGLNTEAFF. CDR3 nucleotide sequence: TGTGCCAGTAGTATCGGTTTGGGGGGGCTGAACACTGAAGCTTTCTTT.

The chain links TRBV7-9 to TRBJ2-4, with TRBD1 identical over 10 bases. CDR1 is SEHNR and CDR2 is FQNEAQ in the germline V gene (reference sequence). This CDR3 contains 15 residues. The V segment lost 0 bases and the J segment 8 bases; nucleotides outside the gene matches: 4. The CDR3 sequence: CASSLAGTGADIQYF. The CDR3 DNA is TGTGCCAGCAGCTTAGCAGGGACAGGGGCGGACATTCAGTACTTC.

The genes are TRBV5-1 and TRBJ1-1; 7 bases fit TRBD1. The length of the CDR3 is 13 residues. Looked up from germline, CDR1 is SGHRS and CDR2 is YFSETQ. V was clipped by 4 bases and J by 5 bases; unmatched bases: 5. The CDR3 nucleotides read TGCGCCAGCAGCCCCGACAGGGCAACTGAAGCTTTCTTT. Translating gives CASSPDRATEAFF.

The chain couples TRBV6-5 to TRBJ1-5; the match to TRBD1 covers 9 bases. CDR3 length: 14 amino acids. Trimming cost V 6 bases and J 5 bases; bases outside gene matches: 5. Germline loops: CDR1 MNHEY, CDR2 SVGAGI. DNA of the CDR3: TGTGCCAGCAGAGGACAGGGGTTTGATCAGCCCCAGCATTTT. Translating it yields CASRGQGFDQPQHF.

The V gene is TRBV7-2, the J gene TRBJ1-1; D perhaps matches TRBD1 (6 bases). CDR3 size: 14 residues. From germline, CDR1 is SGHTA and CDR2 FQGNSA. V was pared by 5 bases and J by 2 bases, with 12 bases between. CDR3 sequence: CASSPQGFNTEAFF. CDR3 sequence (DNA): TGTGCCAGCAGCCCACAGGGCTTTAACACTGAAGCTTTCTTT. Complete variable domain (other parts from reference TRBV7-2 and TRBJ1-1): GAGVSQSPSNKVTEKGKDVELRCDPISGHTALYWYRQSLGQGLEFLIYFQGNSAPDKSGLPSDRFSAERTGGSVSTLTIQRTQQEDSAVYLCASSPQGFNTEAFFGQGTRLTVV.

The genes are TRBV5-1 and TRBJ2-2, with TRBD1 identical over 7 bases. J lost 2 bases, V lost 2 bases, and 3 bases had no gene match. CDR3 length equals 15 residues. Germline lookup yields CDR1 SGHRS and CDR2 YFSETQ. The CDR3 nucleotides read TGCGCCAGCAGCTTTAGGACAGGCAACACCGGGGAGCTGTTTTTT. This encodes CASSFRTGNTGELFF.

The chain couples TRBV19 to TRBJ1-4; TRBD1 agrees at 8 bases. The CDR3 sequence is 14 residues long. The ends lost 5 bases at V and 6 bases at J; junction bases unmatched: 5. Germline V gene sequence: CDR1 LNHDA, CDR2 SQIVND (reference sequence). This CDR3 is CASSARGRDEKLFF. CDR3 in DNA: TGTGCCAGTAGTGCCAGGGGGCGGGATGAAAAACTGTTTTTT.

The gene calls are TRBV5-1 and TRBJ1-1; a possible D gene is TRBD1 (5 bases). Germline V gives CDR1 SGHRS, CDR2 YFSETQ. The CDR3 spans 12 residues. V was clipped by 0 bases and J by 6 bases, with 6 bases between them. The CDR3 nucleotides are TGCGCCAGCAGCTTGGAAGGGGCTGAAGCTTTCTTT. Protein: CASSLEGAEAFF. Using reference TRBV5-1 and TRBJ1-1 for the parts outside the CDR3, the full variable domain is KAGVTQTPRYLIKTRGQQVTLSCSPISGHRSVSWYQQTPGQGLQFLFEYFSETQRNKGNFPGRFSGRQFSNSRSEMNVSTLELGDSALYLCASSLEGAEAFFGQGTRLTVV.

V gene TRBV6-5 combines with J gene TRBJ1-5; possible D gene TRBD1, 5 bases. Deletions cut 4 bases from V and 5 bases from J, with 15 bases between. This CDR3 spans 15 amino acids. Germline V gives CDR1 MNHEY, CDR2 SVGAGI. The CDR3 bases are TGTGCCAGCAGTTGGAGGGTGGGGGACCATCAGCCCCAGCATTTT. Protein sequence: CASSWRVGDHQPQHF.

The CDR3 nucleotides are TGTGCCAGCAGCCAGGGGAGAAGGTCTACGCAGTATTTT. Its translation is CASSQGRRSTQYF. The V gene is TRBV7-3, the J gene TRBJ2-3; perhaps TRBD1 as D (6 bases). This CDR3 spans 13 amino acids. The V and J ends lost 5 bases and 8 bases respectively, with 14 bases between them. CDR1 and CDR2 from the germline V gene are SGHTA and FQGTGA.

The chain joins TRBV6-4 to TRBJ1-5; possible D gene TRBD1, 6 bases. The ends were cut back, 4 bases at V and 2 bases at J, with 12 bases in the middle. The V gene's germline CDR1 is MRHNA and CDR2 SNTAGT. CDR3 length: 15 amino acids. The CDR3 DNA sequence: TGTGCCAGCAGTGTCCTTAGACAGGGCAATCAGCCCCAGCATTTT. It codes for CASSVLRQGNQPQHF.

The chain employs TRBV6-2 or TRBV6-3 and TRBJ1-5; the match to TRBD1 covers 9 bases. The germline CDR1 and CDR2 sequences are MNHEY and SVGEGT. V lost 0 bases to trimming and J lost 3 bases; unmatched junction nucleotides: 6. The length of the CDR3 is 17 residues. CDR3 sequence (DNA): TGTGCCAGCAGTTACTCAGCCGGGACAGGGTTCAATCAGCCCCAGCATTTT. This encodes CASSYSAGTGFNQPQHF.